This T cell receptor (beta chain) was documented in a study of blood T cell repertoires in COVID-19. Looked up from germline, CDR1 is KGHSH and CDR2 is LQKENI. The CDR3 length is 15 residues. J gave up 5 bases and V 3 bases, and 5 bases lay outside the gene matches. Under the authors' procedure: Estimation of nucleated cell counts was performed using reference gene primer amplification. Repertoires were generated with immunoSEQ multiplex PCR, while TCRdb's copy carries only in-frame clones and drops some. From that table come the V and J calls and clone size; the DNA was used to work out D and trimming. The sample includes around 260,000 clones, approximately 90% seen only once; the top ten take about 0.8%.

The source is a man in his thirties or forties with acute or convalescent COVID-19. Material for sequencing was peripheral blood. V usage is TRBV18 and J usage is TRBJ2-7; TRBD1 agrees at 12 bases. CDR3 coding DNA: TGTGCCAGCTCACCGGGACAGGGGGCAGGCGACGAGCAGTACTTC. It yields the protein CASSPGQGAGDEQYF.